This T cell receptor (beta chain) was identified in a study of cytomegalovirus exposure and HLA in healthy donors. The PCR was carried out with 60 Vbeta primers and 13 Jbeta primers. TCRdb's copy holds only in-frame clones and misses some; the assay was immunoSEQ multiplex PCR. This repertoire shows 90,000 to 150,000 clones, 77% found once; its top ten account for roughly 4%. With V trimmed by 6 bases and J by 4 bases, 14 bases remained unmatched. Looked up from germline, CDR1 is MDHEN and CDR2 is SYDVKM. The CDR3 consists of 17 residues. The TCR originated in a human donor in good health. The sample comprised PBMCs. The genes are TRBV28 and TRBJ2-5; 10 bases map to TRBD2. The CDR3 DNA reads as TGTGCCAGCAGCTTTAGCCGCCAACTAGCGGGGTTAGAGACCCAGTACTTC. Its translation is CASSFSRQLAGLETQYF.